This T cell receptor (beta chain) was obtained from a study of shared clonotypes between healthy human individuals. Trimming stripped 0 bases from V and 5 bases from J, with 9 bases between. The CDR3 extends over 13 amino acids. Germline assignment: CDR1 SGDLS and CDR2 YYNGEE. The naive CD8 subset, CD45RO-negative cells positively selected for CCR7, excluded terminally differentiated effector memory CD45RA+ cells. Assay used: immunoSEQ multiplex PCR; TCRdb lists only in-frame clones, some missing. The sample carries hundreds of thousands of clones, roughly 96% recorded once. The chain is built from TRBV9 and TRBJ2-7; TRBD1 might be the D (5 bases). This TCR derives from a woman in her twenties or thirties in good health. The specimen sequenced was naive CD8+ T cells sorted from blood. In DNA, the CDR3 is TGTGCCAGCAGCGTAGCTTGGGGCGACGAGCAGTACTTC. Residues: CASSVAWGDEQYF.